This TCR beta chain stems from a study of T cells in Graves' hyperthyroidism and ophthalmopathy. As for the study in general: Before any treatment, at initial diagnosis, peripheral blood was collected.

Amplification of TCR beta CDR3 regions used RNA as the template. HTBI primers were used for first-round RT-PCR of the TCR CDR3. Via MiXCR, TCRdb re-called the multiplex PCR reads, giving one row per CDR3 protein. The table records a few hundred thousand distinct CDR3 sequences, around 15% of them present only once. With 1 base clipped from V and 1 base from J, the junction kept 3 bases outside the gene matches. CDR3 size: 15 residues. CDR1 is KGHSH, CDR2 LQKENI, per germline. This clonotype was picked up many times. At first hyperthyroidism diagnosis, before any ophthalmopathy symptoms, the blood sample was collected. PBMCs stemmed from 10 ml fresh peripheral blood.

The clonotype was recovered from a woman aged 45-65 years with Graves' hyperthyroidism that later progressed to Graves' ophthalmopathy. Sample: blood. The V and J genes are TRBV18 and TRBJ2-5; 7 nucleotides line up with TRBD2. The CDR3: CASSPLSGTQETQYF. Here the CDR3 DNA reads TGTGCCAGCTCACCACTAAGCGGGACCCAAGAGACCCAGTACTTC.